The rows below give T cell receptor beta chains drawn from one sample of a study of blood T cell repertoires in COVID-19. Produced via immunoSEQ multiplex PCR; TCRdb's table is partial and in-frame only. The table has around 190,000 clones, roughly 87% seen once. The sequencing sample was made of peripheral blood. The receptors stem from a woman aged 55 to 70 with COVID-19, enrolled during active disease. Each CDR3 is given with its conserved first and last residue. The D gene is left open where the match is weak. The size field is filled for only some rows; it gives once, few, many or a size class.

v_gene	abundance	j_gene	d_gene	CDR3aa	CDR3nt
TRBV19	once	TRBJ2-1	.	CASNPRITGVLVSYNEQFF	TGTGCCAGTAACCCCCGAATAACGGGAGTATTAGTATCCTACAATGAGCAGTTCTTC
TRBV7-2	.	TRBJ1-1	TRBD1	CASSLGTGRKGTEAFF	TGTGCCAGCAGCTTAGGGACAGGGCGAAAGGGCACTGAAGCTTTCTTT
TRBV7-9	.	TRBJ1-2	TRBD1	CASSLPGGREVYGYTF	TGTGCCAGCAGCTTACCAGGGGGCAGGGAGGTCTATGGCTACACCTTC
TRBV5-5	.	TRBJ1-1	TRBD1	CASTRGAFDTEAFF	TGTGCCAGCACCAGGGGGGCCTTCGACACTGAAGCTTTCTTT
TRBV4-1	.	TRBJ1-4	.	CASSHPPPRQLNEKLFF	TGCGCCAGCAGCCACCCACCTCCTCGACAGCTTAATGAAAAACTGTTTTTT
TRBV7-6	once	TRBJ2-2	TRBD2	CASSLVFSGGSFANTGELFF	TGTGCCAGCAGCTTAGTATTTAGCGGGGGGTCGTTCGCGAACACCGGGGAGCTGTTTTTT
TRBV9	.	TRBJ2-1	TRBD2	CASSVEVAGFSYNEQFF	TGTGCCAGCAGCGTAGAAGTAGCGGGCTTCTCCTACAATGAGCAGTTCTTC
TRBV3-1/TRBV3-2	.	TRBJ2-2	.	CASNTGLLGTGELFF	TGTGCCAGCAACACAGGGCTCCTGGGGACCGGGGAGCTGTTTTTT
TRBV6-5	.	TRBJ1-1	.	CASSSLVLSEAFF	TGTGCCAGCAGTTCCCTCGTCCTATCTGAAGCTTTCTTT
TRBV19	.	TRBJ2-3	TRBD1	CASSGQGPTDTQYF	TGTGCCAGTAGTGGACAGGGGCCAACAGATACGCAGTATTTT
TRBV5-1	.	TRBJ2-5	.	CASSLVGGQETQYF	TGCGCCAGCAGCTTGGTGGGAGGACAAGAGACCCAGTACTTC
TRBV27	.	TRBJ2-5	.	CASKHDGYRSGTQYF	TGTGCCAGCAAACACGACGGATACCGCTCGGGGACCCAGTACTTC
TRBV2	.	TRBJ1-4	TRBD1	CASSAPGQGDEKLFF	TGTGCCAGCAGTGCTCCGGGACAGGGGGATGAAAAACTGTTTTTT
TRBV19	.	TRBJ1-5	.	CASSTTTGYQPQHF	TGTGCCAGTAGTACAACGACAGGTTACCAGCCCCAGCATTTT
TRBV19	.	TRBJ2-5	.	CASSAGTRTGAQYF	TGTGCCAGTAGTGCGGGGACGAGGACCGGGGCCCAGTACTTC
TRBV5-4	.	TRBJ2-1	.	CASSLPPFNEQFF	TGTGCCAGCAGCTTGCCCCCTTTCAATGAGCAGTTCTTC
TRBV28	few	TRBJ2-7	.	CASSLLRSGEQYF	TGTGCCAGCAGTTTACTCCGCTCCGGCGAGCAGTACTTC
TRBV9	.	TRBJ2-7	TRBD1	CASSVGGQGTYEQYF	TGTGCCAGCAGCGTAGGGGGACAGGGTACCTACGAGCAGTACTTC
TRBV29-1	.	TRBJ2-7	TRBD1	CSVGHRGPYEQYF	TGCAGCGTTGGTCACAGGGGTCCCTACGAGCAGTACTTC
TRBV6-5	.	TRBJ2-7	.	CASSPLPYEQYF	TGTGCCAGCAGCCCCCTTCCCTACGAGCAGTACTTC
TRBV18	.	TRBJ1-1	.	CASSPLQSTEAFF	TGTGCCAGCTCACCGCTACAGAGTACTGAAGCTTTCTTT
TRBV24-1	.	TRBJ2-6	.	CATSARETGANVLTF	TGTGCCACCAGTGCTAGGGAGACCGGGGCCAACGTCCTGACTTTC
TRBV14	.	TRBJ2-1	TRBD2	CASSRLAVNNEQFF	TGTGCCAGCAGCCGACTAGCGGTGAACAATGAGCAGTTCTTC
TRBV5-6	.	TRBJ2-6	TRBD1	CASTITGGLGANVLTF	TGTGCCAGCACCATCACAGGGGGCCTTGGGGCCAACGTCCTGACTTTC
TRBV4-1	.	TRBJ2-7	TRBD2	CASSLLGVGATSGISSYEQYF	TGCGCCAGCAGCTTACTTGGGGTTGGGGCCACTAGCGGCATAAGCTCCTACGAGCAGTACTTC
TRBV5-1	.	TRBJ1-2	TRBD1	CASSLWGTGVYGYTF	TGCGCCAGCAGCTTGTGGGGGACAGGAGTATATGGCTACACCTTC
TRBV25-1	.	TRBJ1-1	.	CASSEYRAGYRTEAFF	TGTGCCAGCAGTGAATATAGGGCAGGGTACCGCACTGAAGCTTTCTTT
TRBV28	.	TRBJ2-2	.	CAARPGGVPGELFF	TGTGCCGCTCGGCCCGGAGGGGTCCCCGGGGAGCTGTTTTTT
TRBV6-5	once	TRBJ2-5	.	CASSFGSGAIQETQYF	TGTGCCAGCAGTTTCGGGTCGGGAGCGATCCAAGAGACCCAGTACTTC
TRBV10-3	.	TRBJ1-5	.	CAIGRGGSNQPQHF	TGTGCCATCGGTCGGGGTGGCAGCAATCAGCCCCAGCATTTT
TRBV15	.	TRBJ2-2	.	CATSRGIGEAGELFF	TGTGCCACCAGCAGGGGAATCGGGGAGGCCGGGGAGCTGTTTTTT
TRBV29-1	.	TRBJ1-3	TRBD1	CSVWTGTRGNTIYF	TGCAGCGTTTGGACAGGGACGCGAGGAAACACCATATATTTT
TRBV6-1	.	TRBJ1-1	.	CASSETYRDRAFF	TGTGCCAGCAGTGAAACCTACAGGGATCGGGCTTTCTTT
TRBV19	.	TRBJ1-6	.	CASRIMPNNSPLHF	TGTGCCAGTAGGATCATGCCTAATAATTCACCCCTCCACTTT
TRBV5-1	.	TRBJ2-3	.	CASSLESNRDTQYF	TGCGCCAGCAGCTTGGAATCAAATAGAGATACGCAGTATTTT
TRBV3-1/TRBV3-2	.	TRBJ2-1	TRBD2	CASSQMTSGYNEQFF	TGTGCCAGCAGCCAAATGACTAGCGGTTACAATGAGCAGTTCTTC
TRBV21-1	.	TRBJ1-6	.	CASSKGQGGFNNSPLHF	TGTGCCAGCAGCAAAGGACAGGGGGGTTTTAATAATTCACCCCTCCACTTT
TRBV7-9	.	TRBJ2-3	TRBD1	CASSPPGTVFPDTQYF	TGTGCCAGCAGCCCTCCCGGGACAGTTTTTCCAGATACGCAGTATTTT
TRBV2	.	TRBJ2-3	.	CASSRVESVTDTQYF	TGTGCCAGCAGTCGCGTTGAAAGCGTTACAGATACGCAGTATTTT
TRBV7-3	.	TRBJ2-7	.	CASSLIGRRPVYEQYF	TGTGCCAGCAGCTTAATCGGCCGGCGGCCCGTCTACGAGCAGTACTTC
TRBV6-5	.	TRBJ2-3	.	CASTRRGILTDTQYF	TGTGCCAGCACTCGACGGGGGATACTCACAGATACGCAGTATTTT
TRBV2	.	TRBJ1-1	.	CASSENMATEAFF	TGTGCCAGCAGTGAAAATATGGCCACTGAAGCTTTCTTT
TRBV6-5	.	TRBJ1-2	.	CASSYSMRDYGYTF	TGTGCCAGCAGTTACTCAATGAGAGACTATGGCTACACCTTC
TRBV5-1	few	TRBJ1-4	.	CASSLAGVGANEKLFF	TGCGCCAGCAGCTTGGCGGGGGTCGGGGCTAATGAAAAACTGTTTTTT
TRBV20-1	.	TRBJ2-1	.	CSASRESSYNEQFF	TGCAGTGCTAGTCGGGAGAGCTCCTACAATGAGCAGTTCTTC
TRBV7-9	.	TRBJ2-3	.	CASSSQADTQYF	TGTGCCAGCAGCTCGCAAGCCGATACGCAGTATTTT
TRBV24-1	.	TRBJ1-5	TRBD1	CATSDSHRGWYHF	TGTGCCACCAGTGATTCCCACAGGGGGTGGTACCATTTT
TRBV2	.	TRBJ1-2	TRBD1	CASRQGGYGYTF	TGTGCCAGCAGACAGGGGGGCTATGGCTACACCTTC
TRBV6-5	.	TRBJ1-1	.	CASSYQQADMNTEAFF	TGTGCCAGCAGTTATCAGCAGGCCGATATGAACACTGAAGCTTTCTTT
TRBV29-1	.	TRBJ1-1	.	CSVEPGFNTEAFF	TGCAGCGTTGAACCGGGGTTCAACACTGAAGCTTTCTTT
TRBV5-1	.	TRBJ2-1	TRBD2	CASSPPGLGRNEQFF	TGCGCCAGCAGCCCGCCCGGACTAGGGCGTAATGAGCAGTTCTTC